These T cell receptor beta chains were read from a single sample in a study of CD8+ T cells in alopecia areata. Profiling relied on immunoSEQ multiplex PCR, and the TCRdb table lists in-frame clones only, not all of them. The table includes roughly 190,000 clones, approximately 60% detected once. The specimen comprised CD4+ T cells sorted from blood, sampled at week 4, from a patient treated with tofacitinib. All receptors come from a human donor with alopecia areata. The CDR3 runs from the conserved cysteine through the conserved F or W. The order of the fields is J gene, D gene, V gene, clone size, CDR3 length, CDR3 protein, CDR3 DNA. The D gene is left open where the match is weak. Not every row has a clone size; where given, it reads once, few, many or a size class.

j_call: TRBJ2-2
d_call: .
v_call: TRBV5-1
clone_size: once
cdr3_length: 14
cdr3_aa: CASSLGALTGELFF
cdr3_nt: TGCGCCAGCAGCTTGGGCGCCCTTACCGGGGAGCTGTTTTTT

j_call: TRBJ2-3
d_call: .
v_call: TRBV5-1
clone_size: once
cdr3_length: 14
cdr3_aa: CASSLDRFTDTQYF
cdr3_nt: TGCGCCAGCAGCTTAGACAGATTCACAGATACGCAGTATTTT

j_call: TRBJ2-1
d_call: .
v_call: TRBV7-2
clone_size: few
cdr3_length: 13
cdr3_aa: CASSLNRDNEQFF
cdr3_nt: TGTGCCAGCAGCTTAAATAGAGACAATGAGCAGTTCTTC

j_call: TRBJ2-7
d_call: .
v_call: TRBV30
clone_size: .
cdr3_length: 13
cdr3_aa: CAWSAGSTYEQYF
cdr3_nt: TGTGCCTGGAGTGCAGGGTCGACCTACGAGCAGTACTTC

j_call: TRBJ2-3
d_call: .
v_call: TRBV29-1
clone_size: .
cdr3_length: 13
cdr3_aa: CSVRDGEGDTQYF
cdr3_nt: TGCAGCGTAAGGGACGGTGAGGGAGATACGCAGTATTTT

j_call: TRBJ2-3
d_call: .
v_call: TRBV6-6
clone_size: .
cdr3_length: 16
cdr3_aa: CASSYSRRGSTDTQYF
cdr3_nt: TGTGCCAGCAGTTACTCGAGGCGGGGAAGCACAGATACGCAGTATTTT

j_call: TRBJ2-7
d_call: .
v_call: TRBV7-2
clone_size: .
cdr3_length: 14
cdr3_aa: CASSVGTAGYEQYF
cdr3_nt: TGTGCCAGCAGCGTGGGGACGGCCGGCTACGAGCAGTACTTC

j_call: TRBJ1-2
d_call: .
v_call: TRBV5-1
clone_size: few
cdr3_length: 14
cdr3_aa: CASSPGSLHYGYTF
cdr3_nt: TGCGCCAGCAGCCCCGGATCGTTGCATTATGGCTACACCTTC

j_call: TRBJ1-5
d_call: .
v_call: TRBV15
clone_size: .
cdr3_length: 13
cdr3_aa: CATSRDLGQPQHF
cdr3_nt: TGTGCCACCAGCAGAGACTTGGGGCAGCCCCAGCATTTT

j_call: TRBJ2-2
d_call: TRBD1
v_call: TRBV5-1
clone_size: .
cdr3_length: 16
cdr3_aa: CASSPETGTNTGELFF
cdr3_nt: TGCGCCAGCAGCCCGGAGACAGGGACGAACACCGGGGAGCTGTTTTTT

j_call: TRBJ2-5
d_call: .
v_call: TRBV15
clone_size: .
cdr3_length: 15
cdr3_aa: CATSIESGVQETQYF
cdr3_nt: TGTGCCACCAGCATTGAGTCCGGGGTCCAAGAGACCCAGTACTTC

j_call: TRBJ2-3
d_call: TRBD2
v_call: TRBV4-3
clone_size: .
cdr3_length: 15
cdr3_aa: CASSQLAGGSDTQYF
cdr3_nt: TGCGCCAGCAGCCAACTAGCGGGGGGGTCAGATACGCAGTATTTT

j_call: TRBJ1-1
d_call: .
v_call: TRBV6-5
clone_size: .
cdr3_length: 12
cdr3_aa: CATGGGNTEAFF
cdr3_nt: TGTGCCACAGGCGGGGGGAACACTGAAGCTTTCTTT

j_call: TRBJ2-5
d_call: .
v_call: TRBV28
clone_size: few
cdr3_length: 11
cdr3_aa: CASSLYEPLYF
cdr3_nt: TGTGCCAGCAGTTTATACGAACCCCTGTACTTC

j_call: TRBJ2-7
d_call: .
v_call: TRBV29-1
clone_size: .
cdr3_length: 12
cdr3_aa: CSVVGTVYEQYF
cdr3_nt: TGCAGCGTTGTAGGGACGGTCTACGAGCAGTACTTC

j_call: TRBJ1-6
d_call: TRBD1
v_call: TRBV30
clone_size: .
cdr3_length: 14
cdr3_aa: CAWSSGQGATPLHF
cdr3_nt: TGTGCCTGGAGTAGCGGACAGGGAGCAACACCCCTCCACTTT

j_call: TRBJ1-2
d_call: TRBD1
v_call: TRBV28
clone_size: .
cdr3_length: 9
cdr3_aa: CRDRDGYTF
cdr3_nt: TGCCGGGACAGGGACGGCTACACCTTC

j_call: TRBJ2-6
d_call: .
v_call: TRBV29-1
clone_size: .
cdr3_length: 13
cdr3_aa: CSVFSSGANVLTF
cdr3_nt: TGCAGCGTTTTTAGCTCTGGGGCCAACGTCCTGACTTTC

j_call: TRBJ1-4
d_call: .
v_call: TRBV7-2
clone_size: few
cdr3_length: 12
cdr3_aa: CASSLVDEKLFF
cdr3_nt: TGTGCCAGCAGCTTAGTGGATGAAAAACTGTTTTTT

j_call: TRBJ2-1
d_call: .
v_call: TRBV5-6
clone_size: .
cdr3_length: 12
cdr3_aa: CASSQDYNEQFF
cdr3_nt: TGTGCCAGCAGCCAGGACTACAATGAGCAGTTCTTC

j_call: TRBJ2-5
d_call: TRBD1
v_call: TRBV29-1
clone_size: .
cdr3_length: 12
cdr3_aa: CSVRTGRVTQYF
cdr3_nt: TGCAGCGTTAGGACAGGGCGGGTGACCCAGTACTTC

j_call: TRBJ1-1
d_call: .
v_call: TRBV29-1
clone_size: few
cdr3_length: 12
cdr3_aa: CSGTTMNTEAFF
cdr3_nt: TGCAGCGGCACAACCATGAACACTGAAGCTTTCTTT

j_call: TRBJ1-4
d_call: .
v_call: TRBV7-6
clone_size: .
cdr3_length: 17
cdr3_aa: CASSSLKSRQGNEKLFF
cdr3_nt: TGTGCCAGCAGCTCCCTCAAATCGCGGCAGGGGAATGAAAAACTGTTTTTT

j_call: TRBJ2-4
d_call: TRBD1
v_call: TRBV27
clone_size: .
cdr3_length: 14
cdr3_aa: CASSYRGYENIQYF
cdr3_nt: TGTGCCAGCAGTTACAGGGGATACGAAAACATTCAGTACTTC

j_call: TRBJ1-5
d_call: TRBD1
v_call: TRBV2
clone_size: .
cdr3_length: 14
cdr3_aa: CASSGTGGNQPQHF
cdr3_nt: TGTGCCAGCAGCGGGACAGGGGGCAATCAGCCCCAGCATTTT

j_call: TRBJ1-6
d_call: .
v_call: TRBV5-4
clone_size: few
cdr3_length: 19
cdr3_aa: CASSLDGRARPRGNSPLHF
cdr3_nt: TGTGCCAGCAGCTTGGACGGCAGGGCTCGCCCCCGGGGGAATTCACCCCTCCACTTT

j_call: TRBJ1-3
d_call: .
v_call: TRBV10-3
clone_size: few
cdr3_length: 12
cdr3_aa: CAISTGGNTIYF
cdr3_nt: TGTGCCATCAGTACCGGAGGAAACACCATATATTTT

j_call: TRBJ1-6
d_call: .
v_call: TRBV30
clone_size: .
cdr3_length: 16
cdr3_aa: CAWTSGPSSYNSPLHF
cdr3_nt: TGTGCCTGGACGTCGGGGCCTAGCTCCTATAATTCACCCCTCCACTTT

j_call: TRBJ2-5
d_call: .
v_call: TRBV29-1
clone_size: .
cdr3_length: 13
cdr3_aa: CSVANQGRETQYF
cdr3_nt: TGCAGCGTTGCGAACCAGGGGCGAGAGACCCAGTACTTC

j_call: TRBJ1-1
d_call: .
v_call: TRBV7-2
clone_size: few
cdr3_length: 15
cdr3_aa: CASSLWQAVNTEAFF
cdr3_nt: TGTGCCAGCAGCCTATGGCAAGCAGTCAACACTGAAGCTTTCTTT

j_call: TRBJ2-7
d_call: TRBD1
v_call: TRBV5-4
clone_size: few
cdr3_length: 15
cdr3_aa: CASSPAGTASYEQYF
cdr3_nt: TGTGCCAGCAGCCCGGCCGGGACAGCATCCTACGAGCAGTACTTC

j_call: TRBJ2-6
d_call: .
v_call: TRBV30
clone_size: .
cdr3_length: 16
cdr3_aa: CAWRARLMAGANVLTF
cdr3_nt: TGTGCCTGGAGGGCCAGGCTGATGGCTGGGGCCAACGTCCTGACTTTC

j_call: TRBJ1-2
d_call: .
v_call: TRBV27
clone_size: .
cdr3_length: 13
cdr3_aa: CASSLLVSYGYTF
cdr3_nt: TGTGCCAGCAGTTTACTGGTTAGCTATGGCTACACCTTC

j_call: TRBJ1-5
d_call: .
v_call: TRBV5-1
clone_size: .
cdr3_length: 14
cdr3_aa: CASSLGLRDQPQHF
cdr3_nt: TGCGCCAGCAGCCTCGGACTCCGCGATCAGCCCCAGCATTTT

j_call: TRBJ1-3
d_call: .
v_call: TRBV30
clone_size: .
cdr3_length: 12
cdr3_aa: CAWGRAGNTIYF
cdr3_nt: TGTGCCTGGGGAAGGGCTGGAAACACCATATATTTT

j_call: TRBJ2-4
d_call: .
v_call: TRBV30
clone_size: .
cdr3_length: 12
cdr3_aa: CAWARGRNIQYF
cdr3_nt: TGTGCCTGGGCCAGGGGACGGAACATTCAGTACTTC

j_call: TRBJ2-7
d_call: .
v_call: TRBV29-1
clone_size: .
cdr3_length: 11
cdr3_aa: CSVARAYEQYF
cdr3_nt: TGCAGCGTTGCCAGGGCCTACGAGCAGTACTTC

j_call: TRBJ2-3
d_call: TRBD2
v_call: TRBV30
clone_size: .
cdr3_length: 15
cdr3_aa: CASPAKRGATDTQYF
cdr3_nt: TGTGCCTCCCCGGCCAAGCGGGGTGCCACAGATACGCAGTATTTT

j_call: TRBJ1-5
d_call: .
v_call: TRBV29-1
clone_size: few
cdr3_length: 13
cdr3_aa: CSVDGGGGQPQHF
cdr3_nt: TGCAGCGTTGACGGGGGCGGTGGACAGCCCCAGCATTTT

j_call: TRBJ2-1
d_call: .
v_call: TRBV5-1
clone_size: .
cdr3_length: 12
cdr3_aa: CASSRPGNEQFF
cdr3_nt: TGCGCCAGCAGCCGCCCGGGTAATGAGCAGTTCTTC

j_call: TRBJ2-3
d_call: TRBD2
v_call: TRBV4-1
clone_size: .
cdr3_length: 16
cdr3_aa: CASSTRSGGRTDTQYF
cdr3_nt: TGCGCCAGCAGTACGAGGTCGGGGGGACGCACAGATACGCAGTATTTT

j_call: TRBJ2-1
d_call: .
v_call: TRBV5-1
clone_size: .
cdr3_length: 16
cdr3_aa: CASSLVSGSHYNEQFF
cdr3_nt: TGCGCCAGCAGCTTGGTCTCGGGGTCCCACTACAATGAGCAGTTCTTC

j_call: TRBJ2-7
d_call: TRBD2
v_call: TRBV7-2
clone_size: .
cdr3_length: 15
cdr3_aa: CASSSQRGGLYEQYF
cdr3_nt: TGTGCCAGCAGCTCGCAGCGGGGGGGCCTTTACGAGCAGTACTTC

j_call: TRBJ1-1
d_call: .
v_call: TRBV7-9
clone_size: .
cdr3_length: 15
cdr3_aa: CASTRIGTANTEAFF
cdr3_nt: TGTGCCAGCACCCGAATCGGGACCGCGAACACTGAAGCTTTCTTT

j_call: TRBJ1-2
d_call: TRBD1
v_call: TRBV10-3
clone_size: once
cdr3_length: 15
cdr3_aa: CAISPTGGGNYGYTF
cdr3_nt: TGTGCCATCAGTCCTACAGGGGGCGGGAACTATGGCTACACTTTC

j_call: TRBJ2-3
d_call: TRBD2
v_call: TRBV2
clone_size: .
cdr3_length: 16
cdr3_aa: CASSRLGGGGTDTQYF
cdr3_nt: TGTGCCAGCAGCCGACTAGGCGGGGGGGGCACAGATACGCAGTATTTT

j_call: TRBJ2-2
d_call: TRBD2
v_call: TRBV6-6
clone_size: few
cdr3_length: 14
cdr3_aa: CASRRTSENGELFF
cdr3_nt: TGTGCCAGCAGAAGGACTAGCGAGAACGGGGAGCTGTTTTTT

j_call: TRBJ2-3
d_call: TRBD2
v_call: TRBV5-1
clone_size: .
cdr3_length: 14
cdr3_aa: CASSPGTSWDTQYF
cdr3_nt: TGCGCCAGCAGCCCCGGGACTAGCTGGGATACGCAGTATTTT

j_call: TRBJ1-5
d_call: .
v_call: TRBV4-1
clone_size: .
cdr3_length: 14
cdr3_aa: CASSQVIMRGTQHF
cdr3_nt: TGCGCCAGCAGCCAAGTAATAATGAGGGGTACCCAGCATTTT

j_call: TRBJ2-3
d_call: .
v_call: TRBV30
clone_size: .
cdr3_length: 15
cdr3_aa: CAWSGRGSLFDTQYF
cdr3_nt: TGTGCCTGGAGTGGAAGAGGGTCATTGTTCGATACGCAGTATTTT

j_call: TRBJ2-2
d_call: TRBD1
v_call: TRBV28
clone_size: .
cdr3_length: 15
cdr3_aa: CASTTGTGNTGELFF
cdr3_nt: TGTGCCAGCACCACCGGGACAGGGAACACCGGGGAGCTGTTTTTT